A selection of T cell receptor beta chains follows, all from one sample in a study of neoadjuvant anti-PD-1 for oral cavity cancer. Using immunoSEQ multiplex PCR, the repertoire was profiled, and TCRdb retains in-frame clones only, with some absent. The table records 55,000 to 80,000 clones, approximately 87% of them present only once. The sequences come from PBMCs, collected after nivolumab (anti-PD-1) treatment. These receptors originate from a person aged 35-79 years with oral cavity squamous cell carcinoma. The conserved cysteine and the conserved F or W are not part of the CDR3 here. A clone size is listed for some rows: how often the clone was seen (once, few, many), or a class if it is expanded.

abundance	j_gene	v_gene	CDR3aa
NA	TRBJ2-7	TRBV5-5	ASSFSSAPRDEQY
NA	TRBJ1-1	TRBV27	ASRLQGPGNTEAF
NA	TRBJ1-2	TRBV12-5	ASGASGTPRTGYT
NA	TRBJ1-5	TRBV19	ASSIAPGNQPQH
NA	TRBJ1-1	TRBV7-8	ASSLGRISTEAF
NA	TRBJ2-1	TRBV7-8	ASGFTGSNEQF
NA	TRBJ1-1	TRBV5-1	ASSIQPQNTEAF
NA	TRBJ1-3	TRBV7-9	ASSESETGTGGNTIY
NA	TRBJ1-1	TRBV29-1	SVRQSRGTEAF
NA	TRBJ1-4	TRBV29-1	SVGPITGEKLF
NA	TRBJ1-5	TRBV4-1	ASSMVNSNQPQH
NA	TRBJ1-1	TRBV27	ASSLYRVNTEAF
NA	TRBJ2-5	TRBV25-1	ASSEWKGGWETQY
NA	TRBJ1-2	TRBV6-5	ASRDTTNYGYT
NA	TRBJ2-2	TRBV11-1	ASTPGSGKAGELF
once	TRBJ1-5	TRBV5-8	ASSLAVKGYRDQPQH
NA	TRBJ2-7	TRBV7-2	ASSLVWGEQY
NA	TRBJ2-3	TRBV5-1	ASSPGHGNRDTQY
few	TRBJ1-5	TRBV4-1	ASSHHGQTNQPQH
NA	TRBJ1-2	TRBV29-1	SVVRTGSYGYT
NA	TRBJ2-1	TRBV7-3	ASSSGLASGEQF
NA	TRBJ2-2	TRBV25-1	ASSTSGTRKAGELF
NA	TRBJ1-1	TRBV10-3	ASGTGNTEAF
NA	TRBJ1-1	TRBV6-1	ASSGRLNMNTEAF
NA	TRBJ2-3	TRBV27	ASRPYSTDTQY
NA	TRBJ2-3	TRBV29-1	SVDGWTGQGASTDTQY
once	TRBJ1-5	TRBV7-9	ASSLVGQPQH
NA	TRBJ2-1	TRBV5-1	ASSLAGVAGGYNEQF